The next 6 T cell receptor beta chains were all read from a single sample in a study of graft-versus-host responses after intestinal transplantation. Data came from immunoSEQ multiplex PCR; TCRdb stores just in-frame clones and leaves some out. The sample carries 110,000 to 150,000 clones, about nine tenths recorded once. No antigen has been identified for these receptors. Specimen: unstimulated CD4+ T cells sorted from spleen or lymph node cells, collected before intestinal transplant. These receptor sequences come from a human donor who received an intestinal transplant.

This chain connects TRBV27 to TRBJ1-1, with a possible D match to TRBD1 (6 bases). Trimming removed 3 bases from V and 11 bases from J, with 19 bases in between. The CDR3 consists of 14 residues. In germline, CDR1 is MNHEY, CDR2 SMNVEV (reference sequence). The CDR3, as DNA: TGTGCCAGCAGTTTTGGCAGGGGAAGGGGTCGGGCTTTCTTT. This codes for CASSFGRGRGRAFF.

The V gene is TRBV9, the J gene TRBJ2-1; 8 bases fit TRBD2. The V gene end was trimmed by 0 bases and the J gene end by 4 bases; junction bases not matched to a gene: 3. The CDR3 extends over 15 amino acids. Germline lookup yields CDR1 SGDLS and CDR2 YYNGEE. The CDR3 spells CASSVEAGGYNEQFF. The CDR3 bases are TGTGCCAGCAGCGTAGAGGCGGGAGGTTACAATGAGCAGTTCTTC.

V is TRBV11-2 and J is TRBJ2-1; D is uncertain. CDR1 is SGHAT and CDR2 is FQNNGV in the germline V gene. Between the trimmed V and J ends, which lost 5 bases and 9 bases, there was a span of 11 bases. The CDR3 is 12 amino acids. The CDR3 region has the DNA TGTGCCAGCAGCGCTGGCTGGGGTGAGCAGTTCTTC. This encodes CASSAGWGEQFF.

The J gene is TRBJ1-5, the V gene TRBV28; D call uncertain. CDR3 length equals 13 residues. Germline CDR1 is MDHEN and CDR2 is SYDVKM. The V gene lost 1 base and the J gene lost 7 bases, with 8 bases spanning the gap. The CDR3 DNA sequence: TGTGCCAGCAGTTTATCGGGCCGGCAGCCCCAGCATTTT. It encodes CASSLSGRQPQHF.

The rearrangement uses TRBV28 and TRBJ2-1; tentatively, D is TRBD1 (6 bases). Germline V lookup: CDR1 MDHEN, CDR2 SYDVKM. V gave up 6 bases and J gave up 8 bases, with 17 bases separating them. This CDR3 comprises 14 residues. CDR3 amino acids: CASRNYRVGYEQFF. The CDR3 nucleotides read TGTGCCAGCAGGAACTACAGGGTAGGGTATGAGCAGTTCTTC.

V gene TRBV5-4 combines with J gene TRBJ1-1; D not certain. V was pared by 1 base and J by 0 bases, with 13 bases between. Germline CDR1 reads SGHNT; CDR2 reads YYREEE (reference sequence). This CDR3 spans 16 amino acids. Written as DNA, the CDR3 is TGTGCCAGCAGCTTGTTTTTGGCCGACTTGAACACTGAAGCTTTCTTT. It is translated as CASSLFLADLNTEAFF.